This T cell receptor beta chain is drawn from a study of T cell responses to AZD1222 COVID-19 vaccine. Findings and limits, study-wide: Nearly half of spike-specific TCRs reportedly target variant regions that are unmutated in the B.1.351 and B.1.1.7 variants. There were vaccine-associated CD4 TCRs across spike, dominant at 160-218 and 743-854.

Sequencing was performed with immunoSEQ multiplex PCR; in TCRdb, only in-frame clones are kept and a portion is missing. Here the sample spans 75,000 to 100,000 clones, 80% to 95% being singletons. Comments on this clone: Its antigen remains unknown.

The clonotype originates from an adult who received the AZD1222 COVID-19 vaccine. This specimen consisted of peripheral blood, obtained 28 days after the second AZD1222 dose.

The chain's CDR3 is CASSAAGAGGFIGELFF. The CDR3 coding sequence is TGTGCCAGCAGCGCGGCCGGGGCAGGGGGCTTTATCGGGGAGCTGTTTTTT. V usage is TRBV11-2 and J usage is TRBJ2-2, with TRBD1 identical over 8 bases. The CDR3 length is 17 residues. Trimming at V came to 5 bases and at J to 7 bases, leaving 15 bases not matched to a gene. Germline lookup yields CDR1 SGHAT and CDR2 FQNNGV.